The entry below gives a single T cell receptor beta chain sequence along with its context. Its antigen is undetermined. Profiling relied on immunoSEQ multiplex PCR, and the TCRdb table lists in-frame clones only, not all of them. The sample includes 2 million to 3 million clones, more than 90% of them seen just once. Trimming left V 6 bases short and J 1 base short, with 14 bases between. There are 14 residues in the CDR3. CDR1 and CDR2 (germline): SQVTM, ANQGSEA. The entry originates in a study of shared clonotypes between healthy human individuals. Study-wide points: The study found roughly 5.3% of naive CD4 clonotypes shared across a handful of donors. Among donors, the sharing of clonotypes was expected to be influenced by sequencing depth. Unshared clonotypes carried lower generation probabilities than those common to all four donors.

Source material: naive CD4+ T cells sorted from blood. Subset meaning: CD45RA+ positively selected. The rearrangement joins TRBV29-1 to TRBJ2-3; D is unclear. This clonotype originated in a young man in good health. The CDR3 is CSVGRPPGTDTQYF. DNA of the CDR3: TGCAGCGTCGGTCGTCCGCCAGGCACAGATACGCAGTATTTT.